This T cell receptor beta chain was captured by sequencing in a study of blood T cells in healthy people across ages. Losses at the gene ends were 5 bases for V and 5 bases for J; bases not matched to a gene: 6. The germline V gene encodes CDR1 SGHAT and CDR2 FQNNGV. The CDR3 covers 15 residues. Alongside a J-beta primer mix, a sample-barcoded 5' primer served in a second PCR lasting about 6 to 11 cycles. TCRdb re-called the 5' RACE reads with MiXCR, one entry per CDR3 protein. The table shows some 1,500,000 distinct CDR3 sequences, with 35% to 45% occurring only once. The TCR was taken from a woman between 18 and 29 years old in good health. The sequencing sample was made of blood. The V call is TRBV11-2, the J call TRBJ2-1, with 10 bases identical to TRBD2. For the CDR3, the DNA is TGTGCCAGCAGCATGACTAGCGGGCTTCACAATGAGCAGTTCTTC. As protein: CASSMTSGLHNEQFF.